These 28 T cell receptor beta chains originate from one sample sequenced in a study of cytomegalovirus exposure and HLA in healthy donors. In the PCR, 60 Vbeta and 13 Jbeta primers were used. The repertoire was sequenced with immunoSEQ multiplex PCR; TCRdb's copy has only in-frame clones and lacks some. The table lists around 190,000 clones, about 80% of them singletons. Source material: PBMCs. The receptors originated from a woman aged 35 to 49 in good health and CMV-seronegative.

V and J are TRBV19 and TRBJ1-5; D may be TRBD1 (5 bases). The germline CDR1 and CDR2 sequences are LNHDA and SQIVND (reference sequence). The CDR3 has 13 amino acids. Trimming pared 2 bases from V and 10 bases from J, leaving 12 bases between. This CDR3 reads CASSIQGARPQHF. The DNA for the CDR3 is TGTGCCAGTAGTATACAAGGGGCTCGCCCCCAGCATTTT.

V gene TRBV5-6 combines with J gene TRBJ2-2; a weak D match, TRBD1 (6 bases). Germline V gives CDR1 SGHDT, CDR2 YYEEEE. V lost 2 bases to trimming and J lost 1 base, with 9 bases between them. The CDR3 contains 15 residues. The CDR3 DNA reads as TGTGCCAGCAGCTTTAAGACAGGGAACACCGGGGAGCTGTTTTTT. This codes for CASSFKTGNTGELFF.

This chain connects TRBV5-8 to TRBJ2-7; 9 bases map to TRBD2. Unmatched junction bases numbered 5, after V lost 3 bases and J lost 1 base. Germline V gene lookup returns CDR1 SGHTS and CDR2 YDEGEE. The CDR3 runs 15 residues. This CDR3 is CASSSGLALSYEQYF. The CDR3 bases are TGTGCCAGCAGCTCGGGACTAGCATTATCCTACGAGCAGTACTTC.

The chain has TRBV29-1 and TRBJ2-3; TRBD1 agrees at 7 bases. Germline CDR1 reads SQVTM; CDR2 reads ANQGSEA. The CDR3 extends over 14 amino acids. V shed 6 bases, J shed 0 bases, and the junction held 6 bases outside the gene matches. The CDR3 nucleotides read TGCAGCGTCGCGACAGGGCCTAGCACAGATACGCAGTATTTT. It codes for CSVATGPSTDTQYF.

The chain has TRBV7-8 and TRBJ2-7, with 10 bases lining up with TRBD1. CDR1 and CDR2 (germline): SGHVS, FQNEAQ. V was clipped by 5 bases and J by 4 bases; unmatched bases: 11. This CDR3 region has 16 residues. The DNA for the CDR3 is TGTGCCAGCAGCCAGGGACAGGGGATTCATTTTTACGAGCAGTACTTC. This translates into CASSQGQGIHFYEQYF.

The gene calls are TRBV29-1 and TRBJ2-5; D is undetermined. This CDR3 contains 12 residues. Germline CDR1 reads SQVTM; CDR2 reads ANQGSEA. V was shortened by 5 bases and J by 5 bases, with 12 bases between the two germline ends. CDR3 nucleotide sequence: TGCAGCGTTCCAGGCCCCTATGAGACCCAGTACTTC. It codes for CSVPGPYETQYF.

V and J are TRBV5-4 and TRBJ1-2; TRBD1 matches 9 bases. J gave up 5 bases and V 4 bases, and 9 bases lay outside the gene matches. The CDR3 is made up of 15 amino acids. CDR1 and CDR2 from the germline V gene are SGHNT and YYREEE (reference sequence). The CDR3 nucleotides are TGTGCCAGCAGCCCCCCCGGGACAGGGTGGTATGGCTACACCTTC. Translating it yields CASSPPGTGWYGYTF.

This clone has a handful of counts. The chain combines TRBV15 with TRBJ2-1, with unresolved D. This CDR3 spans 13 amino acids. The germline V and J ends were trimmed by 3 bases and 4 bases, with 7 bases remaining between them. Germline V lookup: CDR1 LNHNV, CDR2 YYDKDF (reference sequence). The CDR3 region is CATSRFFYNEQFF. The CDR3, as DNA: TGTGCCACCAGCAGGTTCTTTTACAATGAGCAGTTCTTC.

V is TRBV2 and J is TRBJ1-4, with TRBD1 identical over 10 bases. This CDR3 is 15 amino acids long. The germline gives CDR1 SNHLY, CDR2 FYNNEI. Unmatched junction bases numbered 8, after V lost 6 bases and J lost 7 bases. The CDR3 nucleotides are TGTGCCAGCAGCCGACAGGGGGCGCGGAGTGAAAAACTGTTTTTT. Translated, it gives CASSRQGARSEKLFF.

For the CDR3, the DNA is TGCAGCGTTGAATCTCGGGACAGGGCCCGCTCTGGGGCCAACGTCCTGACTTTC. Protein: CSVESRDRARSGANVLTF. The V and J genes are TRBV29-1 and TRBJ2-6; 9 bases match TRBD1. CDR3 length: 18 residues. The germline V gene has CDR1 SQVTM and CDR2 ANQGSEA. The J segment lost 0 bases and the V segment lost 2 bases, leaving 8 bases of the junction unmatched.

The chain couples TRBV7-9 to TRBJ2-3; D gene ambiguous. This CDR3 is built from 11 residues. The germline V gene encodes CDR1 SEHNR and CDR2 FQNEAQ (reference sequence). V lost 5 bases, J lost 3 bases, and 3 bases lay in between. CDR3 coding DNA: TGTGCCAGCAGCCTTACAGATACGCAGTATTTT. It encodes CASSLTDTQYF.

The rearrangement uses TRBV12-5 and TRBJ1-5, with D maybe TRBD1 (6 bases). The CDR3 totals 16 residues. CDR1 is LGHNT and CDR2 is FRNRAP in the germline V gene. With 4 bases removed from V and 5 bases from J, the gap between germline ends came to 18 bases. The CDR3 DNA is TGTGCTAGTGGTTCGCCGGACAGTTCATTAGATCAGCCCCAGCATTTT. Its protein product is CASGSPDSSLDQPQHF.

The gene calls are TRBV6-1 and TRBJ2-3; D unresolved. Germline assignment: CDR1 MNHNS and CDR2 SASEGT. The V end was cut by 3 bases, the J end by 5 bases, with 6 bases between. This CDR3 spans 12 amino acids. This CDR3 is CASSERGDTQYF. For the CDR3, the DNA is TGTGCCAGCAGTGAGAGAGGAGATACGCAGTATTTT.

The genes are TRBV7-8 and TRBJ1-4; 7 bases map to TRBD1. This CDR3 is built from 15 residues. CDR1 is SGHVS, CDR2 FQNEAQ, per germline. The junction had 6 bases not matched to a gene; V was cut back by 0 bases and J by 8 bases. The CDR3 DNA reads as TGTGCCAGCAGCTTAGCGAGAGGGGGCTGGGAAAAACTGTTTTTT. Protein product: CASSLARGGWEKLFF.

The CDR3 reads CASTSTRTSGSRNEQFF. The CDR3 region has the DNA TGTGCCAGCACCTCGACCCGGACTAGCGGGAGTCGGAATGAGCAGTTCTTC. The rearrangement links TRBV9 to TRBJ2-1; 13 positions agree with TRBD2. Germline CDR1 reads SGDLS; CDR2 reads YYNGEE. The CDR3 covers 17 residues. V shed 6 bases, J shed 7 bases, and the junction held 13 bases outside the gene matches.

V and J are TRBV27 and TRBJ1-1; 7 bases agree with TRBD1. The CDR3 has 14 amino acids. V lost 7 bases, J lost 4 bases, and 9 bases stayed unmatched. Germline V gene lookup returns CDR1 MNHEY and CDR2 SMNVEV (reference sequence). Here the CDR3 DNA reads TGTGCCAGCACCAAGACAGGGTTCGGCACTGAAGCTTTCTTT. This codes for CASTKTGFGTEAFF.

In its sample, this clone was seen once. The CDR3 spells CASSPLGRRSYNEQFF. CDR3 DNA: TGTGCCAGCTCCCCCTTGGGGCGGAGAAGCTACAATGAGCAGTTCTTC. The V gene is TRBV18, the J gene TRBJ2-1, with D possibly being TRBD1 (5 bases). V dropped 6 bases and J dropped 3 bases, with 18 bases sitting between them. This CDR3 has 16 residues. Germline V lookup: CDR1 KGHSH, CDR2 LQKENI.

In this sample, this clone turned up a few times. CDR3 coding DNA: TGTGCCTTGGGGGCTAGCGGTAATGAGCAGTTCTTC. Translating gives CALGASGNEQFF. This chain connects TRBV27 to TRBJ2-1; the D gene is possibly TRBD2 (7 bases). The CDR3 is 12 residues long. Looked up from germline, CDR1 is MNHEY and CDR2 is SMNVEV (reference sequence). Between the trimmed V and J ends, which lost 11 bases and 7 bases, there was a span of 15 bases.

The rearrangement joins TRBV25-1 to TRBJ2-3; TRBD2 aligns across 14 bases. This CDR3 is built from 16 residues. Trimming took 4 bases from V and 3 from J; bases not matched to a gene: 3. Germline lookup yields CDR1 MGHDK and CDR2 SYGVNS. The CDR3 loop reads CASSVRLAGGTDTQYF. The DNA for the CDR3 is TGTGCCAGCAGTGTCCGACTAGCGGGAGGGACAGATACGCAGTATTTT.

The rearrangement uses TRBV6-5 and TRBJ1-1; the D gene is possibly TRBD1 (6 bases). With 6 bases removed from V and 0 bases from J, the gap between germline ends came to 14 bases. CDR3 length: 15 residues. Germline CDR1 is MNHEY and CDR2 is SVGAGI. CDR3 nucleotides: TGTGCCAGCAGCCTTACAGGGCTAATGAACACTGAAGCTTTCTTT. Protein: CASSLTGLMNTEAFF.

V and J are TRBV2 and TRBJ1-2; 7 bases fit TRBD1. The junction had 6 bases not matched to a gene; V was cut back by 6 bases and J by 8 bases. The CDR3 has 12 residues. The V gene's germline CDR1 is SNHLY and CDR2 FYNNEI. CDR3 sequence reads: CASSRGGAGYTF. For the CDR3, the DNA is TGTGCCAGCAGCAGAGGGGGCGCGGGCTACACCTTC. Filled out from reference TRBV2 and TRBJ1-2, the complete variable domain reads EPEVTQTPSHQVTQMGQEVILRCVPISNHLYFYWYRQILGQKVEFLVSFYNNEISEKSEIFDDQFSVERPDGSNFTLKIRSTKLEDSAMYFCASSRGGAGYTFGSGTRLTVV.

The chain has TRBV6-1 and TRBJ1-5; D not certain. CDR1 and CDR2 from the germline V gene are MNHNS and SASEGT. The germline V and J ends were trimmed by 4 bases and 6 bases, with 10 bases remaining between them. The CDR3 is made up of 13 amino acids. The CDR3 DNA reads TGTGCCAGCAGTGCTGTGGACTTTCAGCCCCAGCATTTT. Translation gives CASSAVDFQPQHF.

The chain carries TRBV11-2 and TRBJ2-7; TRBD2 matches 12 bases. The CDR3 consists of 15 residues. CDR1 is SGHAT, CDR2 FQNNGV, per germline. After removal of 3 bases from V and 7 bases from J, the junction contained 7 bases not matched to a gene. The CDR3 sequence is CASSFRLAGVGEQYV. DNA for the CDR3: TGTGCCAGCAGCTTTCGACTAGCGGGAGTTGGAGAGCAGTACGTC.

The chain has TRBV7-8 and TRBJ2-7, with 8 positions matching TRBD1. Germline V gene sequence: CDR1 SGHVS, CDR2 FQNEAQ. After removal of 1 base from V and 2 bases from J, the junction contained 7 bases not matched to a gene. CDR3 size: 16 residues. For the CDR3, the DNA is TGTGCCAGCAGCTTAGTCTTGGACAGGGTGCCCTACGAGCAGTACTTC. Its protein product is CASSLVLDRVPYEQYF.

This chain links TRBV28 with TRBJ1-2; D remains ambiguous. Germline CDR1 MDHEN, CDR2 SYDVKM. The CDR3 runs 13 residues. V lost 3 bases and J lost 8, with 13 bases in between. The CDR3 reads CASSFPGVSGYTF. CDR3 nucleotide sequence: TGTGCCAGCAGTTTCCCGGGTGTTAGCGGCTACACCTTC.

The gene calls are TRBV6-1 and TRBJ1-1; TRBD1 might be the D (5 bases). Germline V gene data show CDR1 as MNHNS and CDR2 as SASEGT. V lost 6 bases and J lost 3, with 17 bases in between. This CDR3 has 15 residues. Here the CDR3 reads CASRSWGGEDTEAFF. The CDR3 DNA is TGTGCCAGCAGGAGTTGGGGGGGTGAGGACACTGAAGCTTTCTTT.

V is TRBV5-6 and J is TRBJ2-1; D may be TRBD2 (6 bases). CDR3 length: 16 amino acids. Trimming took 1 base from V and 5 from J, leaving 16 bases between them. Germline V gene data show CDR1 as SGHDT and CDR2 as YYEEEE. The CDR3 loop reads CASSLILAADHNEQFF. For the CDR3, the DNA is TGTGCCAGCAGCTTGATTTTAGCGGCAGACCACAATGAGCAGTTCTTC. Full variable domain (remainder filled in from reference TRBV5-6 and TRBJ2-1): DAGVTQSPTHLIKTRGQQVTLRCSPKSGHDTVSWYQQALGQGPQFIFQYYEEEERQRGNFPDRFSGHQFPNYSSELNVNALLLGDSALYLCASSLILAADHNEQFFGPGTRLTVL.

This chain joins TRBV7-8 and TRBJ2-3, with D possibly being TRBD2 (6 bases). CDR1 is SGHVS, CDR2 FQNEAQ, per germline. V was trimmed by 4 bases and J by 4 bases, leaving 18 bases between them. The CDR3 length is 16 residues. CDR3 region: CASSSLGGPGSDTQYF. The CDR3 DNA reads as TGTGCCAGCAGCTCGCTTGGAGGGCCAGGCTCAGATACGCAGTATTTT.